This TCR beta chain was sequenced for a study of T cell repertoires in cytomegalovirus infection. TCRdb passed the reads through MiXCR, listing each CDR3 protein once. This sample has more than 65,000 distinct CDR3 sequences, with roughly half found just once. General study points: Clonotype analysis showed dominance of the ex vivo response by HLA-C-restricted CMV-specific TCR beta clonotypes. Carriers of CMV plus the relevant HLA were identified by cumulative public TCR beta family frequency.

Concerning this clonotype: The antigen remains unidentified.

The CDR3 sequence is 13 residues long. Germline lookup yields CDR1 SGHVS and CDR2 FNYEAQ. Trimming cost V 1 base and J 8 bases, with 11 bases left between them. This material consisted of CD8+ T cells from cultured PBMCs, taken from culture after CMV antigen stimulation. The rearrangement joins TRBV7-6 to TRBJ1-2; D not certain. This receptor was taken from a human donor in good health (CMV status not recorded). Some clones in this sample may be carry-over from other donors' samples. Written as DNA, the CDR3 is TGTGCCAGCAGCTTAGAGGCAGCAGACGGCTACACCTTC. It is translated as CASSLEAADGYTF.